The next 21 T cell receptor beta chains were all read from a single sample in a study of CD8+ T cells in alopecia areata. Treatment given: oral pan-JAK inhibitor, 5-10 mg twice daily. RNA was isolated and reverse transcribed to cDNA, the sequencing template. Produced via immunoSEQ multiplex PCR; TCRdb's table is partial and in-frame only. The sample has nearly 200,000 clones; over 45% are singletons. The sample in question was CD4+ T cells sorted from blood, obtained at week 24, from a patient treated with tofacitinib. The receptors were sampled from a human donor with alopecia areata.

The chain links TRBV7-6 to TRBJ2-1; tentatively, D is TRBD1 (6 bases). Trimming removed 1 base at V and 0 bases at J, with 7 bases between. The CDR3 sequence is 15 residues long. Looked up from germline, CDR1 is SGHVS and CDR2 is FNYEAQ. CDR3: CASSLGGGSYNEQFF. DNA for the CDR3: TGTGCCAGCAGCTTAGGAGGGGGCTCCTACAATGAGCAGTTCTTC. The full variable domain, with the rest looked up from reference TRBV7-6 and TRBJ2-1, is GAGVSQSPRYKVTKRGQDVALRCDPISGHVSLYWYRQALGQGPEFLTYFNYEAQQDKSGLPNDRFSAERPEGSISTLTIQRTEQRDSAMYRCASSLGGGSYNEQFFGPGTRLTVL.

V and J are TRBV9 and TRBJ2-7; the D gene is possibly TRBD2 (6 bases). CDR3 length: 12 residues. Trimming stripped 8 bases from V and 4 bases from J, with 13 bases between. Per the germline V gene, CDR1 is SGDLS and CDR2 is YYNGEE. This CDR3 reads CARPRGRYEQYF. In nucleotides, the CDR3 is TGTGCCAGGCCTCGGGGGAGGTACGAGCAGTACTTC.

The chain links TRBV19 to TRBJ2-7, with 9 bases aligning to TRBD1. Germline CDR1 LNHDA, CDR2 SQIVND (reference sequence). Trimming removed 0 bases from V and 6 bases from J; junction bases left unmatched: 9. CDR3 length equals 16 residues. CDR3 in amino acids: CASSIELGQGAGEQYF. The CDR3 DNA sequence: TGTGCCAGTAGTATAGAACTGGGACAGGGAGCAGGCGAGCAGTACTTC.

The chain is built from TRBV18 and TRBJ2-2; D is ambiguous. This CDR3 has 17 residues. V lost 0 bases and J lost 4, with 15 bases in between. CDR1 KGHSH and CDR2 LQKENI come from the germline V gene. In DNA, the CDR3 is TGTGCCAGCTCACCACCGTCACTGGGAATCCGCACCGGGGAGCTGTTTTTT. Amino acid sequence: CASSPPSLGIRTGELFF. Supplemented by reference TRBV18 and TRBJ2-2, the full variable domain reads NAGVMQNPRHLVRRRGQEARLRCSPMKGHSHVYWYRQLPEEGLKFMVYLQKENIIDESGMPKERFSAEFPKEGPSILRIQQVVRGDSAAYFCASSPPSLGIRTGELFFGEGSRLTVL.

This clone occurred once. The gene calls are TRBV27 and TRBJ1-2; D might be TRBD1 (6 bases). Germline loops: CDR1 MNHEY, CDR2 SMNVEV (reference sequence). V lost 6 bases, J lost 8 bases, and 10 bases lay in between. The CDR3 runs 11 residues. CDR3 sequence reads: CASRSQGGYTF. The CDR3 DNA follows: TGTGCCAGCAGAAGTCAGGGGGGCTACACCTTC.

The CDR3 DNA reads TGCAGCGCCGGCGGTCCTTCTAGCGGGACTTCACCGGGCCAAAATGAGCAGTTCTTC. This sequence encodes CSAGGPSSGTSPGQNEQFF. V gene TRBV29-1 combines with J gene TRBJ2-1; 9 nucleotides agree with TRBD2. CDR3 length equals 19 residues. V lost 7 bases to trimming and J lost 7 bases; unmatched junction nucleotides: 26. Germline values: CDR1 SQVTM, CDR2 ANQGSEA.

The V gene is TRBV4-1, the J gene TRBJ2-1; D possibly corresponds to TRBD2 (6 bases). This CDR3 is 15 amino acids long. The germline CDR1 and CDR2 sequences are MGHRA and YSYEKL. With 0 bases removed from V and 5 bases from J, the gap between germline ends came to 11 bases. The DNA of the CDR3 is TGCGCCAGCAGCCAAGATGGCAGGGAGGACAATGAGCAGTTCTTC. Protein sequence: CASSQDGREDNEQFF.

This chain connects TRBV4-1 to TRBJ2-1; TRBD2 might be the D (5 bases). The germline V gene has CDR1 MGHRA and CDR2 YSYEKL. V lost 4 bases and J 12 bases, leaving 16 bases between the germline ends. The CDR3 spans 13 residues. The CDR3 is CASSLDWNDGQFF. The CDR3 nucleotides are TGCGCCAGCAGCCTGGACTGGAACGACGGGCAGTTCTTC.

The chain carries TRBV4-2 and TRBJ2-1, with D perhaps matching TRBD1 (6 bases). The CDR3 loop spans 14 amino acids. V was trimmed by 0 bases and J by 10 bases, leaving 13 bases between them. Germline-derived CDR1 and CDR2 are LGHNA and YNFKEQ. The CDR3 loop reads CASSQDPRGTEQFF. CDR3 nucleotides: TGTGCCAGCAGCCAAGACCCTAGGGGGACCGAGCAGTTCTTC.

The chain uses TRBV9 and TRBJ2-5, with TRBD1 matching over 8 bases. The CDR3 runs to 16 residues. The junction had 8 bases not matched to a gene; V was cut back by 2 bases and J by 2 bases. From germline, CDR1 is SGDLS and CDR2 YYNGEE. This chain's CDR3 is CASSVSGGRIQETQYF. The CDR3, as DNA: TGTGCCAGCAGCGTGTCAGGGGGCCGAATACAAGAGACCCAGTACTTC.

The chain joins TRBV4-2 to TRBJ1-5; D ambiguous. The CDR3 is 14 residues long. Trimming cost V 3 bases and J 0 bases, with 6 bases left between them. Looked up from germline, CDR1 is LGHNA and CDR2 is YNFKEQ. CDR3 sequence: CASSQEYSNQPQHF. The CDR3 coding sequence is TGTGCCAGCAGCCAGGAGTATAGCAATCAGCCCCAGCATTTT.

V and J are TRBV30 and TRBJ2-3, with D possibly matching TRBD1 (6 bases). The CDR3 spans 13 residues. Germline V lookup: CDR1 GTSNPN, CDR2 SVGIG (reference sequence). The V end lost 3 bases, the J end lost 2 bases, and 9 bases lay between the germline ends. CDR3 coding DNA: TGTGCCTGGAGAGGGGACAACACAGATACGCAGTATTTT. It codes for CAWRGDNTDTQYF.

Only one count was recorded for this clone. The chain recombines TRBV7-8 with TRBJ2-1; 16 nucleotides agree with TRBD2. Per the germline V gene, CDR1 is SGHVS and CDR2 is FQNEAQ. The CDR3 is 17 residues long. V dropped 1 base and J dropped 9; count of bases not matched to a gene: 6. CDR3 DNA sequence: TGTGCCAGCAGCTTAGAGGGGACTAGCGGGAGGGCAAGTGAGCAGTTCTTC. Its translation is CASSLEGTSGRASEQFF.

This sequence joins TRBV29-1 and TRBJ2-2, with D tentatively TRBD1 (6 bases). Trimming stripped 6 bases from V and 3 bases from J, with 11 bases between. Germline assignment: CDR1 SQVTM and CDR2 ANQGSEA. This CDR3 is 13 amino acids long. CDR3 DNA: TGCAGCGTGAGGGACACCGACACCGGGGAGCTGTTTTTT. Protein product: CSVRDTDTGELFF.

The gene calls are TRBV7-2 and TRBJ1-5; D uncertain. The germline V gene has CDR1 SGHTA and CDR2 FQGNSA. This CDR3 comprises 14 residues. Trimming shortened V by 1 base and J by 7 bases, and 11 bases separated the two germline ends. DNA for the CDR3: TGTGCCAGCAGCTTAGAGGCGGGAAACCAGCCCCAGCATTTT. It codes for CASSLEAGNQPQHF.

This clone has only a few counts. The chain recombines TRBV5-4 with TRBJ1-1; D gene ambiguous. CDR3 length equals 13 residues. Germline V gives CDR1 SGHNT, CDR2 YYREEE (reference sequence). The V gene lost 0 bases and the J gene lost 1 base, with 4 bases spanning the gap. The CDR3 bases are TGTGCCAGCAGCTTGGAGGGGAACACTGAAGCTTTCTTT. This gives the protein CASSLEGNTEAFF.

The CDR3 region is CASSFQGGNTEAFF. CDR3 nucleotide sequence: TGTGCCAGCAGTTTCCAGGGGGGGAACACTGAAGCTTTCTTT. The chain uses TRBV27 and TRBJ1-1; TRBD1 agrees at 7 bases. Germline assignment: CDR1 MNHEY and CDR2 SMNVEV (reference sequence). This CDR3 is built from 14 residues. J lost 1 base, V lost 3 bases, and 2 bases had no gene match.

The chain is built from TRBV28 and TRBJ1-1, with 7 bases identical to TRBD1. The germline CDR1 and CDR2 sequences are MDHEN and SYDVKM. The CDR3 sequence is 12 residues long. The J segment lost 8 bases and the V segment lost 6 bases, leaving 6 bases of the junction unmatched. The CDR3 DNA follows: TGTGCCAGCAGCTGGGACAGTACCGAAGCTTTCTTT. Translated, it gives CASSWDSTEAFF.

There are many counts of this clone. The chain is built from TRBV4-2 and TRBJ1-2; no firm D call. This CDR3 contains 13 residues. V lost 0 bases, J lost 5 bases, and 7 bases lay in between. From germline, CDR1 is LGHNA and CDR2 YNFKEQ. DNA for the CDR3: TGTGCCAGCAGCCAAGACGCGGATTATGGCTACACCTTC. Amino acids: CASSQDADYGYTF.

In this sample, this clone turned up once. The chain uses TRBV5-1 and TRBJ1-1, with D possibly TRBD1 on 5 matching bases. V was shortened by 4 bases and J by 5 bases, with 12 bases between the two germline ends. Germline V gives CDR1 SGHRS, CDR2 YFSETQ. CDR3 length equals 13 residues. CDR3 nucleotides: TGCGCCAGCAGCCCGGATGGGGGTACTGAAGCTTTCTTT. It encodes CASSPDGGTEAFF.

This sequence joins TRBV5-6 and TRBJ2-1; D not resolved. V lost 1 base and J 4 bases, leaving 9 bases between the germline ends. The germline V gene has CDR1 SGHDT and CDR2 YYEEEE. The CDR3 has 14 residues. The CDR3 loop reads CASSLNWVYNEQFF. CDR3 coding DNA: TGTGCCAGCAGCTTGAACTGGGTATACAATGAGCAGTTCTTC.